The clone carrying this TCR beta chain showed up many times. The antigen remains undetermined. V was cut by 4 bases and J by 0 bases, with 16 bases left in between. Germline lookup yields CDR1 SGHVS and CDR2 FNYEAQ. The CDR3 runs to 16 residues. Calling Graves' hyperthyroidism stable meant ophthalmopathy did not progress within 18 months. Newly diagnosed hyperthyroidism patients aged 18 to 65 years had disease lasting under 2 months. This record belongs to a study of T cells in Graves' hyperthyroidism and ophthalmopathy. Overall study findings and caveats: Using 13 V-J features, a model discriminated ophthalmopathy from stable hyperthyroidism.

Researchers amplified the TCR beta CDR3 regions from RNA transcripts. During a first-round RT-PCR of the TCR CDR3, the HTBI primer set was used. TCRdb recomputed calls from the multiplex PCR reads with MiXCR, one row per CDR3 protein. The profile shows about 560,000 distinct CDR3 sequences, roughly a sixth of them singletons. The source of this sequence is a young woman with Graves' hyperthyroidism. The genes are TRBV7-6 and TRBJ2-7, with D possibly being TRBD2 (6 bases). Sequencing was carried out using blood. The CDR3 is CASSSQSGVLSYEQYF. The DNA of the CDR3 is TGTGCCAGCAGCTCCCAGTCGGGGGTACTCTCCTACGAGCAGTACTTC.